This T cell receptor beta chain was captured by sequencing in a study of beta chain features in type 1 diabetes (dated by TCRdb to the late 2010s). Looking at the study overall: Mean age, gender distribution, total cell number and subset yield did not differ between patients and healthy donors. A total of some 110 million sorted cells were examined across all samples, and a strong correlation was observed between cell number per subset and RNA yield. The study compared TCRB repertoires of sorted circulating CD4+ T cell subsets between recently diagnosed type 1 diabetes patients and matched healthy donors. Naive and central memory subsets were obtained from all 30 or so donors, but regulatory and stem cell-like memory subsets were isolated from only 8 patients and 8 healthy donors. Findings and caveats that apply to the study as a whole: At VDJ recombination sites, type 1 diabetes patients had fewer insertions and more deleted nucleotides, which implies abnormalities in thymic rearrangement. Because cDNA was sequenced instead of genomic DNA, activated cells with high expression could be over-represented, although the groups did not differ in activation or CD3 levels. Type 1 diabetes patients showed a moderate but significant shortening of TCRB CDR3 length in all four CD4+ subsets. PCR might favor shorter templates, but patient and control samples were amplified and corrected together, so any skew would affect both groups equally. Naive, central memory and regulatory TCRB repertoires appeared to be more similar among patients than among healthy donors. HLA sub-analyses involved small numbers of individuals, so any influence of HLA type on TCRB rearrangement remained unresolved.

The entire isolated RNA was reverse transcribed using the High Capacity cDNA Reverse Transcription Kit, and thus expressed TCRB transcripts were sequenced. Naive, central memory and regulatory T cell samples underwent deep immunoSEQ sequencing, averaging approximately 3.5 million total reads per sample. After sorted cells were lysed in RLT buffer, RNA was extracted with DNase-treated RNeasy Micro or Mini kits, with the choice depending on cell number. Each cell subset was processed on its own to prevent cross-contamination, while patient and healthy donor samples were processed together. TCRB sequences were amplified from cDNA with the immunoSEQ multiplex PCR, producing 87-bp fragments spanning the CDR3 region. The amplicons were sequenced using the Illumina HiSeq platform. Per the original workflow: PCR bias was computationally corrected using synthetic template baselines, reads within Hamming distance 2 were collapsed, and singletons that could not be merged were discarded. Reads were aligned against IMGT so that V, D and J genes, CDR3 length and insertions or deletions at six rearrangement sites could be assigned. Within each subset, clonotype counts were normalized to sorted cell number, after which true diversity and Gini coefficients were computed with the tcR R package. The overlap coefficient, calculated on TCRB nucleotide sequences, was used to measure repertoire sharing. As a proxy for the pre-selection repertoire, out-of-frame TCRB sequences from naive cells were analyzed. The source is immuneACCESS, and TCRdb retained only in-frame sequences with V and J called. Part of the clones is not carried over; for the studies checked, unresolved V genes explain less than half of this, and the remainder is unexplained. V and J calls and clone size follow that table, whereas D and trimming were derived from the DNA. This sample comprises 400,000 to 600,000 clones, 30% of them detected only once. 0.05% to 0.065% of the sample is taken by the ten largest.

CDR1 and CDR2 are read off the germline V gene as MNHEY and SVGAGI. The junction shows trimming of 2 bases on V and 6 bases on J, plus 10 bases between the germline ends. Counted from cysteine to phenylalanine, this CDR3 has 14 amino acids. Here the CDR3 DNA is all that survives: 42 bases in frame from base 1. Each donor gave one peripheral blood draw, averaging roughly 120 mL, which was collected into heparinised tubes. Using a panel that included CD45RO, CCR7, CD25, CD127, CD95 and CD27, naive, central memory, regulatory and stem cell-like memory CD4+ T cells were sorted on a BD FACSAria II. All sorted populations exceeded 95% purity. PBMCs were separated immediately by Lymphoprep density gradient centrifugation and were stained directly, without being cultured. To minimize batch effects, samples were stained and sorted in pairs, one healthy donor with one patient per experiment. This clone has only a few counts. The target of this receptor is not known. The record has no base qualities; no much larger clone is one base away.

The chain is assembled from TRBV6-5 and TRBJ2-2; the D segment cannot be called with confidence. The sample consisted of naive CD4+ T cells from blood. Reading the label with the study, this specimen's cell subset or site is: true naive CD4+ T cells. This clonotype was sampled from a man between 18 and 35 years old in good health. In nucleotides, the sequence is TGTGCCAGCAGTTACCTAACTCATTCCGGGGAGCTGTTTTTT. It specifies CASSYLTHSGELFF.